This T cell receptor beta chain derives from a study of cytomegalovirus exposure and HLA in healthy donors. Details on this clone: Its target is not known.

Study-level findings and limits: Researchers reported from a later analysis that most CMV-associated TCR beta chains appeared HLA-restricted.

The ends lost 1 base at V and 7 bases at J; junction bases unmatched: 0. Germline lookup yields CDR1 GTSNPN and CDR2 SVGIG (reference sequence). The CDR3 spans 12 residues. This PCR relied on a set of 60 Vbeta primers and 13 Jbeta primers. Assay used: immunoSEQ multiplex PCR; TCRdb lists only in-frame clones, some missing. The sample yields some 160,000 clones, around four fifths seen once. V is TRBV30 and J is TRBJ2-1; 8 bases agree with TRBD1. The sequenced sample was PBMCs. The clonotype was recovered from a male donor in good health and CMV-seronegative. The CDR3: CAWSGQGNEQFF. DNA of the CDR3: TGTGCCTGGAGTGGACAGGGGAATGAGCAGTTCTTC.